This T cell receptor beta chain was observed in a study of T cell repertoires in cytomegalovirus infection. Study summary: Recently identified HLA-C-restricted CMV epitopes were among the peptides used. An indication of both CMV infection and matching HLA type came from public TCR beta signatures.

This clonotype was counted only a few times. Its target is unknown. Via MiXCR, TCRdb re-called the reads, giving one row per CDR3 protein. The sample contains approximately 350,000 distinct CDR3 sequences, about 35% of which appear only once. From germline, CDR1 is MNHEY and CDR2 SMNVEV (reference sequence). The V end was cut by 1 base, the J end by 2 bases, with 7 bases between. The CDR3 contains 14 residues. Study outcomes and limitations: HLA-C-restricted TCR beta clonotypes specific for CMV led the ex vivo response. Cumulative public TCR beta family frequency identified CMV carriers with the relevant HLA.

This rearrangement joins TRBV27 to TRBJ2-3; the D is unclear. Sequenced material: cultured PBMCs, taken from culture after CMV antigen stimulation. This TCR derives from a human donor in good health (CMV status not recorded). Some clones in this sample may be carry-over from other donors' samples. CDR3 DNA: TGTGCCAGCAGTTTATTAGAAGACACAGATACGCAGTATTTT. This sequence encodes CASSLLEDTDTQYF.